This is a list of T cell receptor beta chains from one sample in a study of response to subunit inactivated influenza vaccine. TCRdb recomputed calls from the RT-PCR reads with MiXCR, one row per CDR3 protein. The data contain hundreds of thousands of distinct CDR3 sequences, around 11% of them singletons. Here the sequenced sample was PBMCs from blood, taken on the day of vaccination. The receptors come from a man between 50 and 59 years old who received an inactivated influenza vaccine. Each CDR3 is given with its conserved first and last residue. Each record gives: V gene, D gene, clone size, J gene, CDR3 protein, CDR3 DNA. D genes are given only for firm matches. Size values are once, few and many counts, or a class for expanded clones, and some rows have none.

V: TRBV20-1; D: .; size: once; J: TRBJ2-5; CDR3: CSARDVSVLGETQYF; DNA: TGCAGTGCTAGAGATGTCTCGGTTCTTGGAGAGACCCAGTACTTC
V: TRBV7-2; D: .; size: many; J: TRBJ2-2; CDR3: CASSLAFGGTGELFF; DNA: TGTGCCAGCAGCTTAGCGTTCGGAGGCACCGGGGAGCTGTTTTTT
V: TRBV4-2; D: .; size: once; J: TRBJ1-4; CDR3: CASSLNRAATNEKLFF; DNA: TGTGCCAGCAGCCTTAATAGAGCTGCAACTAATGAAAAACTGTTTTTT
V: TRBV20-1; D: .; size: few; J: TRBJ1-2; CDR3: CSLPGFGYGYTF; DNA: TGCAGCCTGCCTGGGTTTGGCTATGGCTACACCTTC
V: TRBV5-1; D: .; size: many; J: TRBJ2-5; CDR3: CASSAPNIQETQYF; DNA: TGCGCCAGCAGCGCCCCCAACATTCAAGAGACCCAGTACTTC
V: TRBV18; D: .; size: .; J: TRBJ2-5; CDR3: CASSPPPGHPGETQYF; DNA: TGTGCCAGCTCACCACCACCGGGACACCCCGGAGAGACCCAGTACTTC
V: TRBV7-9; D: .; size: .; J: TRBJ2-7; CDR3: CASSNGVSYEQYF; DNA: TGTGCCAGCAGCAATGGGGTTTCCTACGAGCAGTACTTC
V: TRBV11-2; D: .; size: few; J: TRBJ2-4; CDR3: CASSSPIAPGMAKNIQYF; DNA: TGTGCCAGCAGCTCGCCAATCGCCCCAGGGATGGCCAAAAACATTCAGTACTTC
V: TRBV24-1; D: .; size: .; J: TRBJ1-1; CDR3: CATSDSGLNTEAFF; DNA: TGTGCCACCAGTGATTCAGGGCTGAACACTGAAGCTTTCTTT
V: TRBV5-4; D: .; size: .; J: TRBJ2-4; CDR3: CASSLDSSAKNIQYF; DNA: TGTGCCAGCAGCTTGGACAGCTCCGCCAAAAACATTCAGTACTTC
V: TRBV12-3/TRBV12-4; D: .; size: .; J: TRBJ1-1; CDR3: CASRDAGVTEAFF; DNA: TGTGCCAGCAGGGATGCAGGGGTAACTGAAGCTTTCTTT
V: TRBV5-1; D: TRBD2; size: .; J: TRBJ2-3; CDR3: CASSLDRAGGPGDTQYF; DNA: TGCGCCAGCAGCTTGGATCGAGCGGGAGGGCCAGGGGATACGCAGTATTTT
V: TRBV5-1; D: TRBD2; size: few; J: TRBJ2-5; CDR3: CASSFSGGMETQYF; DNA: TGCGCCAGCAGCTTTTCGGGGGGGATGGAGACCCAGTACTTC
V: TRBV14; D: .; size: few; J: TRBJ2-1; CDR3: CASSQERRAGYNEQFF; DNA: TGTGCCAGCAGCCAAGAAAGGAGGGCAGGGTACAATGAGCAGTTCTTC
V: TRBV12-3/TRBV12-4; D: .; size: few; J: TRBJ2-3; CDR3: CASSFSNGARATQYF; DNA: TGTGCCAGCAGTTTCAGTAATGGGGCGCGGGCTACGCAGTATTTT
V: TRBV6-5; D: TRBD2; size: many; J: TRBJ2-3; CDR3: CASSSSGRTDTQYF; DNA: TGTGCCAGCAGTTCTAGCGGTCGCACAGATACGCAGTATTTT
V: TRBV20-1; D: .; size: few; J: TRBJ2-5; CDR3: CSARDPGEVAEVGETQYF; DNA: TGCAGTGCTAGAGACCCAGGGGAAGTAGCGGAGGTCGGCGAGACCCAGTACTTC
V: TRBV6-5; D: .; size: few; J: TRBJ2-7; CDR3: CASSYTGRTYEQYF; DNA: TGTGCCAGCAGTTACACCGGACGGACCTACGAGCAGTACTTC
V: TRBV7-2; D: .; size: many; J: TRBJ2-2; CDR3: CASSFAGNTGELFF; DNA: TGTGCCAGCAGCTTCGCGGGAAACACCGGGGAGCTGTTTTTT
V: TRBV10-2; D: TRBD1; size: .; J: TRBJ1-1; CDR3: CASRTGLEAFF; DNA: TGCGCCAGCCGGACAGGGCTTGAAGCTTTCTTT
V: TRBV7-3; D: .; size: .; J: TRBJ2-1; CDR3: CASSLSGASTRINRYNEQFF; DNA: TGTGCCAGCAGCTTAAGTGGGGCGAGTACCCGGATAAATAGATACAATGAGCAGTTCTTC
V: TRBV7-2; D: .; size: many; J: TRBJ1-6; CDR3: CASSQGWSYNSPLHF; DNA: TGTGCCAGCTCGCAGGGATGGTCCTATAATTCACCCCTCCACTTT
V: TRBV7-2; D: .; size: .; J: TRBJ2-7; CDR3: CASSLETGDSYEQYF; DNA: TGTGCCAGCAGCTTAGAAACTGGAGACTCCTACGAGCAGTACTTC
V: TRBV29-1; D: .; size: .; J: TRBJ2-1; CDR3: CSVFSSYNEQFF; DNA: TGCAGCGTTTTTAGCTCCTACAATGAGCAGTTCTTC
V: TRBV12-3/TRBV12-4; D: .; size: .; J: TRBJ2-1; CDR3: CASSLATDFNEQFF; DNA: TGTGCCAGCAGTTTAGCGACCGACTTCAATGAGCAGTTCTTC
V: TRBV7-2; D: .; size: .; J: TRBJ2-4; CDR3: CASSHQQGAGIQYF; DNA: TGTGCCAGCAGCCACCAACAGGGTGCGGGCATTCAGTACTTC
V: TRBV7-2; D: TRBD2; size: many; J: TRBJ2-5; CDR3: CASSPRTSGRETQYF; DNA: TGTGCCAGCAGCCCCCGGACTAGCGGGAGAGAGACCCAGTACTTC
V: TRBV5-1; D: TRBD1; size: many; J: TRBJ1-1; CDR3: CASSLTGENTEAFF; DNA: TGCGCCAGCAGCTTGACAGGGGAGAACACTGAAGCTTTCTTT
V: TRBV29-1; D: TRBD1; size: few; J: TRBJ2-3; CDR3: CSVGPGQSTDTQYF; DNA: TGCAGCGTGGGACCGGGACAGAGCACAGATACGCAGTATTTT
V: TRBV10-3; D: TRBD1; size: .; J: TRBJ2-5; CDR3: CAIRSQGAGETQYF; DNA: TGTGCCATCAGGTCTCAGGGGGCAGGGGAGACCCAGTACTTC
V: TRBV5-1; D: TRBD2; size: many; J: TRBJ2-3; CDR3: CASSPGTSGGASTDTQYF; DNA: TGCGCCAGCAGCCCCGGGACTAGCGGGGGGGCTAGCACAGATACGCAGTATTTT
V: TRBV7-9; D: .; size: .; J: TRBJ2-3; CDR3: CASSHRDASTDTQYF; DNA: TGTGCCAGCAGCCACCGGGACGCCAGCACAGATACGCAGTATTTT
V: TRBV29-1; D: .; size: .; J: TRBJ2-3; CDR3: CSVSKGRVSTDTQYF; DNA: TGCAGCGTTTCTAAAGGCAGGGTCAGCACAGATACGCAGTATTTT
V: TRBV15; D: .; size: many; J: TRBJ2-7; CDR3: CATSRPGYYEQYF; DNA: TGTGCCACCAGCAGACCCGGTTACTACGAGCAGTACTTC
V: TRBV20-1; D: TRBD2; size: .; J: TRBJ2-2; CDR3: CSARGTSVTGELFF; DNA: TGCAGTGCTCGCGGGACTAGCGTAACCGGGGAGCTGTTTTTT
V: TRBV11-1; D: .; size: few; J: TRBJ2-7; CDR3: CASSLGDGTAYF; DNA: TGTGCCAGCAGCTTAGGGGACGGGACGGCATACTTC
V: TRBV5-5; D: TRBD1; size: few; J: TRBJ2-2; CDR3: CASSLAVGTGRTGELFF; DNA: TGTGCCAGCAGCTTGGCTGTCGGGACAGGACGGACCGGGGAGCTGTTTTTT
V: TRBV5-1; D: .; size: .; J: TRBJ2-6; CDR3: CASSPRGDTLPSGANVLTF; DNA: TGCGCCAGCAGCCCTCGAGGGGACACGTTACCCTCTGGGGCCAACGTCCTGACTTTC
V: TRBV14; D: .; size: .; J: TRBJ2-1; CDR3: CASSPSGSISYNEQFF; DNA: TGTGCCAGCAGCCCGTCGGGGAGCATCTCCTACAATGAGCAGTTCTTC
V: TRBV7-9; D: TRBD2; size: few; J: TRBJ2-3; CDR3: CASSFSGGVEDTQYF; DNA: TGTGCCAGCAGCTTTAGCGGGGGCGTAGAAGATACGCAGTATTTT
V: TRBV2; D: .; size: many; J: TRBJ1-2; CDR3: CASSSDSRSNYGYTF; DNA: TGTGCCAGCAGTTCAGACAGCCGATCTAACTATGGCTACACCTTC
V: TRBV29-1; D: TRBD2; size: .; J: TRBJ2-1; CDR3: CSGVTSGRRNEQFF; DNA: TGCAGCGGCGTGACTAGCGGGAGGAGGAATGAGCAGTTCTTC
V: TRBV29-1; D: .; size: medium-sized; J: TRBJ2-5; CDR3: CSVEGDRQTQYF; DNA: TGCAGCGTTGAGGGGGATAGGCAGACCCAGTACTTC